The 12 T cell receptor beta chains listed next were all sequenced from one sample in a study of T cells in Graves' hyperthyroidism and ophthalmopathy. The TCR beta CDR3 regions underwent amplification using RNA transcripts as the source. The TCR CDR3 was amplified in a first-round RT-PCR using the HTBI primer set. TCRdb reprocessed the multiplex PCR reads via MiXCR and lists one record per CDR3 protein. Among some 620,000 distinct CDR3 sequences listed, around 15% were seen once. Sequencing was performed on blood. The receptors derive from a woman aged 25 to 39 with Graves' hyperthyroidism.

J is TRBJ2-1 and V is TRBV30; 11 bases are a match to TRBD2. In germline, CDR1 is GTSNPN, CDR2 SVGIG (reference sequence). With 2 bases clipped from V and 6 bases from J, the junction kept 6 bases outside the gene matches. This CDR3 comprises 15 residues. CDR3 in DNA: TGTGCCTGGAGTTTTAGCGGGAGGGCCCCCAATGAGCAGTTCTTC. Translating gives CAWSFSGRAPNEQFF.

This clonotype has a count of ten or more. The chain links TRBV7-2 to TRBJ1-1; TRBD1 aligns across 7 bases. This CDR3 spans 15 amino acids. Germline CDR1 and CDR2: SGHTA and FQGNSA. J lost 6 bases, V lost 2 bases, and 9 bases had no gene match. CDR3 amino acids: CASSLSQGVFSEAFF. CDR3 in DNA: TGTGCCAGCAGCTTAAGTCAGGGGGTCTTTTCTGAAGCTTTCTTT.

This clonotype was found many times. The rearrangement links TRBV2 to TRBJ2-3; 7 bases are shared with TRBD2. Germline V gene sequence: CDR1 SNHLY, CDR2 FYNNEI. CDR3 size: 17 residues. V shed 4 bases and J 1 base; nucleotides not matched to a gene: 11. CDR3 sequence reads: CASSARVAGPGTDTQYF. In DNA form, the CDR3 reads TGTGCCAGCAGTGCACGGGTAGCGGGCCCTGGCACAGATACGCAGTATTTT.

V gene TRBV5-4 combines with J gene TRBJ2-2, with 11 bases aligning to TRBD2. CDR1 is SGHNT, CDR2 YYREEE, per germline (reference sequence). CDR3 length: 19 amino acids. The junction had 13 bases not matched to a gene; V was cut back by 6 bases and J by 0 bases. CDR3 coding DNA: TGTGCCAGCACCATCAATCGTCTAGCGGGAGGATCGAACACCGGGGAGCTGTTTTTT. Its protein product is CASTINRLAGGSNTGELFF.

This clonotype has just one count. A much larger clone lies one base from this, so it may be a read error. The rearrangement joins TRBV20-1 to TRBJ1-5, with no clear D. CDR1 is DFQATT, CDR2 SNEGSKA, per germline (reference sequence). The CDR3 length is 11 residues. Trimming stripped 7 bases from V and 3 bases from J, with 7 bases between. Written as DNA, the CDR3 is TGCAGTGTGCCGGACAATCAGCCCCAGCATTTT. It yields the protein CSVPDNQPQHF.

Regarding this clonotype: Just one base apart from a much larger clone, this may be a read error. The chain combines TRBV4-1 with TRBJ2-1; no firm D call. V was cut by 1 base and J by 6 bases, with 10 bases left in between. Germline V gene data show CDR1 as MGHRA and CDR2 as YSYEKL. This CDR3 spans 14 amino acids. CDR3 coding DNA: TGCGCCAGCAGCCAAGGAAATTCGTGCAATGAGCAGTTCTTC. Amino acids: CASSQGNSCNEQFF.

This clonotype was recorded a few times. The genes are TRBV7-8 and TRBJ1-5; unclear D gene. Germline loops: CDR1 SGHVS, CDR2 FQNEAQ. This CDR3 contains 13 residues. V was pared by 5 bases and J by 5 bases, with 10 bases between. The CDR3 DNA is TGTGCCAGCAGCCCGGTGGGGTATCAGCCCCAGCATTTT. It yields the protein CASSPVGYQPQHF.

This clonotype was seen more than once but under ten times. The rearrangement links TRBV11-2 to TRBJ2-1; D gene ambiguous. Trimming took 5 bases from V and 7 from J, leaving 6 bases between them. Germline V lookup: CDR1 SGHAT, CDR2 FQNNGV. CDR3 length: 11 residues. The CDR3 bases are TGTGCCAGCAGCAATGGAAATGAGCAGTTCTTC. Translating it yields CASSNGNEQFF.

This chain uses TRBV15 with TRBJ2-1; D is unresolved. The CDR3 runs 17 residues. V lost 1 base to trimming and J lost 4 bases, with 17 bases between them. The germline V gene encodes CDR1 LNHNV and CDR2 YYDKDF (reference sequence). The CDR3 bases are TGTGCCACCAGCAGAGTACCGCAACAATTTAGTTACAATGAGCAGTTCTTC. It is translated as CATSRVPQQFSYNEQFF.

This clonotype appeared a few times. V is TRBV20-1 and J is TRBJ2-7; possible D gene TRBD2, 5 bases. Germline loops: CDR1 DFQATT, CDR2 SNEGSKA (reference sequence). There are 13 residues in the CDR3. The V gene lost 4 bases and the J gene lost 5 bases, with 15 bases spanning the gap. The CDR3: CSAMRAGLHEQYF. CDR3 bases: TGCAGTGCTATGCGTGCGGGTCTGCACGAGCAGTACTTC.

There are many counts of this clonotype. The chain has TRBV12-3 or TRBV12-4 and TRBJ2-7; D may be TRBD1 (6 bases). CDR3 length equals 15 residues. Trimming pared 1 base from V and 3 bases from J, leaving 13 bases between. Here the CDR3 reads CASSLGSGQLYEQYF. The CDR3 coding sequence is TGTGCCAGCAGTTTAGGGTCTGGACAGCTCTACGAGCAGTACTTC.

This clonotype was seen repeatedly, ten times or more. The rearrangement links TRBV28 to TRBJ1-1; D remains ambiguous. This CDR3 has 17 amino acids. V was cut by 5 bases and J by 0 bases, with 19 bases left in between. Looked up from germline, CDR1 is MDHEN and CDR2 is SYDVKM. The CDR3 here is CASSPLRSQWMNTEAFF. The CDR3 DNA sequence: TGTGCCAGCAGTCCTTTAAGGTCTCAATGGATGAACACTGAAGCTTTCTTT.